This T cell receptor beta chain was recovered during a study of identical twins. Findings and limits, study-wide: Beta clonotypes that were abundant in cord blood contained fewer insertions, a pattern absent from memory repertoires. Beta out-of-frame twin sharing showed a weaker excess. Analyses of zero insertions could, in part, be confounded by invariant MAIT and iNKT cells.

Germline V lookup: CDR1 SGHDT, CDR2 YYEEEE. Between the trimmed V and J ends, which lost 2 bases and 4 bases, there was a span of 12 bases. This CDR3 has 14 residues. TCRdb re-derived calls from the 5' RACE reads in MiXCR, one entry per CDR3 protein. The table shows fewer than 250,000 distinct CDR3 sequences, with approximately 9% occurring only once. Of note for this clonotype: The antigen remains undetermined.

The sequenced sample consisted of memory (CD45RO+) T cells sorted from blood. This rearrangement joins TRBV5-6 to TRBJ1-2, with D possibly being TRBD1 (5 bases). This sequence was found in a woman under 30 in good health. CDR3 amino acids: CASSLSGPSYGYTF. CDR3 DNA: TGTGCCAGCAGCTTATCAGGGCCATCCTATGGCTACACCTTC.